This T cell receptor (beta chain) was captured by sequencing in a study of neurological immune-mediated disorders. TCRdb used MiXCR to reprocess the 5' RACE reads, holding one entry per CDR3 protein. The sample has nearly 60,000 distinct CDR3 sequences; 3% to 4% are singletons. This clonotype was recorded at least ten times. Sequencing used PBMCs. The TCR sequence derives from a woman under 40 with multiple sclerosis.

CDR3 sequence (DNA): TGTGCCAGCAGCCCCAACAGGGGCTCAGTCCTGGAGACCCAGTACTTC. This encodes CASSPNRGSVLETQYF. The J gene is TRBJ2-5, the V gene TRBV7-2; 7 bases line up with TRBD1. The CDR3 runs to 16 residues. V gave up 5 bases and J gave up 5 bases; unmatched junction bases: 14. From germline, CDR1 is SGHTA and CDR2 FQGNSA.